A single sample gave rise to the 10 T cell receptor beta chains below, sequenced in a study of cytomegalovirus exposure and HLA in healthy donors. The PCR was carried out with 60 Vbeta primers and 13 Jbeta primers. Produced via immunoSEQ multiplex PCR; TCRdb's table is partial and in-frame only. Among about 180,000 clones listed, more than 60% were seen once. Material: PBMCs. The receptors were gathered from a woman aged 50 to 60 in good health and CMV-seropositive.

This sequence joins TRBV28 and TRBJ2-1; 9 bases match TRBD1. The CDR3 length is 15 residues. The germline CDR1 and CDR2 sequences are MDHEN and SYDVKM. V gave up 5 bases and J gave up 3 bases; unmatched junction bases: 5. The DNA of the CDR3 is TGTGCCAGCAGTCTTTGGACAGGGGTCTACAATGAGCAGTTCTTC. Its protein is CASSLWTGVYNEQFF.

The V call is TRBV7-9, the J call TRBJ2-7, with 7 bases identical to TRBD1. The CDR3 runs 15 residues. The germline gives CDR1 SEHNR, CDR2 FQNEAQ (reference sequence). V was clipped by 1 base and J by 1 base; unmatched bases: 4. This CDR3 is CASSLGEGQSYEQYF. The DNA for the CDR3 is TGTGCCAGCAGCTTAGGCGAGGGACAGTCCTACGAGCAGTACTTC.

This clone was counted once. The V gene is TRBV7-3, the J gene TRBJ2-7, with D perhaps TRBD1 (5 bases). With 2 bases removed from V and 2 bases from J, the gap between germline ends came to 13 bases. Per germline, CDR1 SGHTA and CDR2 FQGTGA. CDR3 length: 15 amino acids. This chain's CDR3 is CASSLDNGRAYEQYF. CDR3 DNA: TGTGCCAGCAGCTTAGATAATGGCAGGGCCTACGAGCAGTACTTC. The full variable domain, completed using reference TRBV7-3 and TRBJ2-7, is GAGVSQTPSNKVTEKGKYVELRCDPISGHTALYWYRQSLGQGPEFLIYFQGTGAADDSGLPNDRFFAVRPEGSVSTLKIQRTERGDSAVYLCASSLDNGRAYEQYFGPGTRLTVT.

The CDR3 DNA sequence: TGTGCCATCCAGACGAGGGGGGGACTAGCGTCATACAATGAGCAGTTCTTC. It yields the protein CAIQTRGGLASYNEQFF. This chain joins TRBV28 and TRBJ2-1; TRBD2 aligns across 10 bases. CDR3 length: 17 residues. The junction had 16 bases not matched to a gene; V was cut back by 10 bases and J by 4 bases. Germline CDR1 reads MDHEN; CDR2 reads SYDVKM.

DNA for the CDR3: TGTGCCAGCAGTTACCAACAGGGGGAGGACATTCAGTACTTC. Protein product: CASSYQQGEDIQYF. The genes are TRBV6-5 and TRBJ2-4; TRBD1 matches at 8 bases. Germline V gene sequence: CDR1 MNHEY, CDR2 SVGAGI. This CDR3 is 14 amino acids long. Germline trimming cut 2 bases from V and 8 bases from J; bases unmatched to any gene: 5.

This clone was detected only a few times. This rearrangement joins TRBV6-5 to TRBJ1-4; no reliable D call. Germline V gene sequence: CDR1 MNHEY, CDR2 SVGAGI. The germline V and J ends were trimmed by 0 bases and 8 bases, with 13 bases remaining between them. This CDR3 region has 15 residues. The CDR3 is CASSYSRSQREKLFF. The CDR3 nucleotides are TGTGCCAGCAGTTACTCGAGATCGCAGAGGGAAAAACTGTTTTTT.

The chain has TRBV4-2 and TRBJ2-2; no clear D. Per the germline V gene, CDR1 is LGHNA and CDR2 is YNFKEQ. The CDR3 spans 15 residues. With 1 base removed from V and 1 base from J, the gap between germline ends came to 7 bases. The CDR3 DNA sequence: TGTGCCAGCAGCCAAGGAACAGAGAACACCGGGGAGCTGTTTTTT. This encodes CASSQGTENTGELFF.

This clone has only a few counts. The V call is TRBV5-6, the J call TRBJ2-5; maybe TRBD1 (6 bases). The DNA matches TRBJ2-7 better at its end, which makes the J call doubtful. CDR3 size: 16 residues. Germline-derived CDR1 and CDR2 are SGHDT and YYEEEE. The CDR3 loop is CASSLTARGVSYEQYF. The DNA for the CDR3 is TGTGCCAGCAGCTTGACGGCCAGGGGAGTTTCCTACGAGCAGTACTTC.

This chain uses TRBV28 with TRBJ2-3; TRBD2 matches 13 bases. CDR1 and CDR2 (germline): MDHEN, SYDVKM. V was pared by 5 bases and J by 6 bases, with 2 bases of the junction left unmatched. The CDR3 runs to 14 residues. CDR3 residues: CASSRTSGSDTQYF. The CDR3 DNA sequence: TGTGCCAGCAGTCGGACTAGCGGGAGCGATACGCAGTATTTT. Full variable domain (rest looked up from reference TRBV28 and TRBJ2-3): DVKVTQSSRYLVKRTGEKVFLECVQDMDHENMFWYRQDPGLGLRLIYFSYDVKMKEKGDIPEGYSVSREKKERFSLILESASTNQTSMYLCASSRTSGSDTQYFGPGTRLTVL.

The V and J genes are TRBV6-5 and TRBJ2-7, with no clear D. V gave up 0 bases and J gave up 3 bases, with 9 bases separating them. Germline V gene data show CDR1 as MNHEY and CDR2 as SVGAGI. The CDR3 totals 14 residues. The CDR3 spells CASSYSKRYYEQYF. CDR3 coding DNA: TGTGCCAGCAGTTACTCGAAGCGATACTACGAGCAGTACTTC.